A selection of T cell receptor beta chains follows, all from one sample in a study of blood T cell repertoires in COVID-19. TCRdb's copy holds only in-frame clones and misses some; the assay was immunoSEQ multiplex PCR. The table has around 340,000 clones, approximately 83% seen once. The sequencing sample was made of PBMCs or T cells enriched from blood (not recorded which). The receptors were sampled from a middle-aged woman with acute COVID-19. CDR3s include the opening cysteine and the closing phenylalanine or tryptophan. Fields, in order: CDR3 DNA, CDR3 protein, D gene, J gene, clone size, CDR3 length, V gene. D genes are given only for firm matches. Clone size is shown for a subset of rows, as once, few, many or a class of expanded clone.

cdr3_nt: TGTGCCAGCAGTCCAAGTCCGCTCGTTAGCGGGGAAGAAGAGACCCAGTACTTC; cdr3_aa: CASSPSPLVSGEEETQYF; d_call: TRBD2; j_call: TRBJ2-5; clone_size: .; cdr3_length: 18; v_call: TRBV6-2/TRBV6-3
cdr3_nt: TGTGCCAGCAGTGAAGTGATACAGAATGAAAAACTGTTTTTT; cdr3_aa: CASSEVIQNEKLFF; d_call: .; j_call: TRBJ1-4; clone_size: .; cdr3_length: 14; v_call: TRBV2
cdr3_nt: TGTGCCAGCAGCTTAGATCGTCCAGGCTCTGGAAACACCATATATTTT; cdr3_aa: CASSLDRPGSGNTIYF; d_call: .; j_call: TRBJ1-3; clone_size: .; cdr3_length: 16; v_call: TRBV11-2
cdr3_nt: TGTGCCAGCAGCTTACCTAGCGGGAGTTCACAGACCCAGTACTTC; cdr3_aa: CASSLPSGSSQTQYF; d_call: TRBD2; j_call: TRBJ2-5; clone_size: .; cdr3_length: 15; v_call: TRBV7-6
cdr3_nt: TGTGCCAGCAGCCCGGGAACTATTTCTACTAGCACAGATACGCAGTATTTT; cdr3_aa: CASSPGTISTSTDTQYF; d_call: .; j_call: TRBJ2-3; clone_size: .; cdr3_length: 17; v_call: TRBV7-9
cdr3_nt: TGCGCCAGCAGCTGGGGCGCGGGGTCCTACGAGCAGTACTTC; cdr3_aa: CASSWGAGSYEQYF; d_call: .; j_call: TRBJ2-7; clone_size: .; cdr3_length: 14; v_call: TRBV4-3
cdr3_nt: TGTGCCAGCAGGGACTTTTACGGCTACACCTTC; cdr3_aa: CASRDFYGYTF; d_call: .; j_call: TRBJ1-2; clone_size: .; cdr3_length: 11; v_call: TRBV5-8
cdr3_nt: TGTGCCAGTGGGGACAGGGGGCATGGCTACACCTTC; cdr3_aa: CASGDRGHGYTF; d_call: TRBD1; j_call: TRBJ1-2; clone_size: .; cdr3_length: 12; v_call: TRBV19
cdr3_nt: TGTGCCAGCAGTTACCCGATACAGGGTTCGGAAAAACTGTTTTTT; cdr3_aa: CASSYPIQGSEKLFF; d_call: .; j_call: TRBJ1-4; clone_size: .; cdr3_length: 15; v_call: TRBV6-5
cdr3_nt: TGTGCCATCAGTGAGTTCACTACTCACAAAGCTAACTATGGCTACACCTTC; cdr3_aa: CAISEFTTHKANYGYTF; d_call: .; j_call: TRBJ1-2; clone_size: few; cdr3_length: 17; v_call: TRBV10-3
cdr3_nt: TGTGCCAGCAGCTTGGGAGAGAACACTGAAGCTTTCTTT; cdr3_aa: CASSLGENTEAFF; d_call: .; j_call: TRBJ1-1; clone_size: .; cdr3_length: 13; v_call: TRBV7-9
cdr3_nt: TGTGCCAGCAGCCTACGGGGGGACTCTTCAACCTACGAGCAGTACTTC; cdr3_aa: CASSLRGDSSTYEQYF; d_call: TRBD2; j_call: TRBJ2-7; clone_size: .; cdr3_length: 16; v_call: TRBV3-1/TRBV3-2
cdr3_nt: TGTGCCAGCAGCTTAGATCTGTCAGTTGGAAACACCATATATTTT; cdr3_aa: CASSLDLSVGNTIYF; d_call: .; j_call: TRBJ1-3; clone_size: .; cdr3_length: 15; v_call: TRBV11-2
cdr3_nt: TGTGCCAGCAGTTACCCCGGCGGGAACACTGAAGCTTTCTTT; cdr3_aa: CASSYPGGNTEAFF; d_call: .; j_call: TRBJ1-1; clone_size: .; cdr3_length: 14; v_call: TRBV6-5
cdr3_nt: TGTGCCAGTAGTACCGTCGGGACAGGGTCGGATGGCTACACCTTC; cdr3_aa: CASSTVGTGSDGYTF; d_call: TRBD1; j_call: TRBJ1-2; clone_size: .; cdr3_length: 15; v_call: TRBV19
cdr3_nt: TGTGCCAGCAGACGAGAAGAGACCCAGTACTTC; cdr3_aa: CASRREETQYF; d_call: .; j_call: TRBJ2-5; clone_size: .; cdr3_length: 11; v_call: TRBV5-8
cdr3_nt: TGTGCCAGTAGTATAGATCTCGTGGCTAGCAATCAGCCCCAGCATTTT; cdr3_aa: CASSIDLVASNQPQHF; d_call: .; j_call: TRBJ1-5; clone_size: .; cdr3_length: 16; v_call: TRBV19
cdr3_nt: TGTGCCAGCAGCGTAGAGGGGACTGGAAACACCATATATTTT; cdr3_aa: CASSVEGTGNTIYF; d_call: .; j_call: TRBJ1-3; clone_size: .; cdr3_length: 14; v_call: TRBV9
cdr3_nt: TGTGCCAGCAGCGCCGGGACAGGGATTGGGAATGAGCAGTTCTTC; cdr3_aa: CASSAGTGIGNEQFF; d_call: TRBD1; j_call: TRBJ2-1; clone_size: .; cdr3_length: 15; v_call: TRBV6-5
cdr3_nt: TGTGCCAGCAGTTTAGCCCCCCCGGGACTAGCGGGGGGGAGCTCCTACGAGCAGTACTTC; cdr3_aa: CASSLAPPGLAGGSSYEQYF; d_call: TRBD2; j_call: TRBJ2-7; clone_size: .; cdr3_length: 20; v_call: TRBV27
cdr3_nt: TGTGCCAGCAGCCAAGATTGGGAGGGGGTGACTGAAGCTTTCTTT; cdr3_aa: CASSQDWEGVTEAFF; d_call: .; j_call: TRBJ1-1; clone_size: .; cdr3_length: 15; v_call: TRBV4-2
cdr3_nt: TGTGCCAGCAGTTTAATTATTCATGAAAAACTGTTTTTT; cdr3_aa: CASSLIIHEKLFF; d_call: .; j_call: TRBJ1-4; clone_size: .; cdr3_length: 13; v_call: TRBV6-5
cdr3_nt: TGTGCCAGCAGCTTGGGCGACAGGAAGAACACTGAAGCTTTCTTT; cdr3_aa: CASSLGDRKNTEAFF; d_call: .; j_call: TRBJ1-1; clone_size: .; cdr3_length: 15; v_call: TRBV7-9
cdr3_nt: TGTGCCAGTAGTGATCGTGTTAGCGATCAGCCCCAGCATTTT; cdr3_aa: CASSDRVSDQPQHF; d_call: .; j_call: TRBJ1-5; clone_size: .; cdr3_length: 14; v_call: TRBV19
cdr3_nt: TGTGCCATCAGTGAGTCAATCCTCCGAGGTAATCAGCCCCAGCATTTT; cdr3_aa: CAISESILRGNQPQHF; d_call: .; j_call: TRBJ1-5; clone_size: .; cdr3_length: 16; v_call: TRBV10-3
cdr3_nt: TGTGCCAGCTCACAGACTAGCGGTACCTCCTACGAGCAGTACTTC; cdr3_aa: CASSQTSGTSYEQYF; d_call: TRBD2; j_call: TRBJ2-7; clone_size: .; cdr3_length: 15; v_call: TRBV18
cdr3_nt: TGTGCCACCGCGCGGGGACAGTCCACCGCTGTTAATGAAGCTTTCTTT; cdr3_aa: CATARGQSTAVNEAFF; d_call: TRBD1; j_call: TRBJ1-1; clone_size: .; cdr3_length: 16; v_call: TRBV10-3
cdr3_nt: TGTGCCAGCAGTGAAAGGACAGCTCCCTATGGCTACACCTTC; cdr3_aa: CASSERTAPYGYTF; d_call: .; j_call: TRBJ1-2; clone_size: .; cdr3_length: 14; v_call: TRBV2
cdr3_nt: TGTGCCAGCAGTGAAATCGGACAGGCATATGGCTACACCTTC; cdr3_aa: CASSEIGQAYGYTF; d_call: TRBD1; j_call: TRBJ1-2; clone_size: once; cdr3_length: 14; v_call: TRBV25-1
cdr3_nt: TGTGCCAGCAGCCTACCCCAGGGGGGCAGGCAGAACACTGAAGCTTTCTTT; cdr3_aa: CASSLPQGGRQNTEAFF; d_call: TRBD1; j_call: TRBJ1-1; clone_size: .; cdr3_length: 17; v_call: TRBV5-4
cdr3_nt: TGTGCCAGCACAGCGGGAGTGAACAATGAGCAGTTCTTC; cdr3_aa: CASTAGVNNEQFF; d_call: TRBD2; j_call: TRBJ2-1; clone_size: .; cdr3_length: 13; v_call: TRBV2
cdr3_nt: TGTGCCAGCAGCTTATTACAGGGGTCCTATGGCTACACCTTC; cdr3_aa: CASSLLQGSYGYTF; d_call: TRBD1; j_call: TRBJ1-2; clone_size: .; cdr3_length: 14; v_call: TRBV27
cdr3_nt: TGTGCCAGCAGCGCCGACTACAGCAGAGATACGCAGTATTTT; cdr3_aa: CASSADYSRDTQYF; d_call: .; j_call: TRBJ2-3; clone_size: .; cdr3_length: 14; v_call: TRBV9
cdr3_nt: TGTGCCAGCAGCTTGGTGGGACAGGGGGCAGCAGATACGCAGTATTTT; cdr3_aa: CASSLVGQGAADTQYF; d_call: TRBD1; j_call: TRBJ2-3; clone_size: .; cdr3_length: 16; v_call: TRBV5-5
cdr3_nt: TGTGCCAGTAGACAGGGAAATGACTATGGCTACACCTTC; cdr3_aa: CASRQGNDYGYTF; d_call: TRBD1; j_call: TRBJ1-2; clone_size: once; cdr3_length: 13; v_call: TRBV6-5
cdr3_nt: TGTGCCAGCTCACCCATGAACTCCCACGAGCAGTACTTC; cdr3_aa: CASSPMNSHEQYF; d_call: .; j_call: TRBJ2-7; clone_size: .; cdr3_length: 13; v_call: TRBV18
cdr3_nt: TGTGCCAGCAGCTTCAGGGGACAGGCTAATTCACCCCTCCACTTT; cdr3_aa: CASSFRGQANSPLHF; d_call: TRBD1; j_call: TRBJ1-6; clone_size: .; cdr3_length: 15; v_call: TRBV11-1
cdr3_nt: TGTGCCAGCAGCTTGGAACGTACGTCAACAACACCCCTCCACTTT; cdr3_aa: CASSLERTSTTPLHF; d_call: .; j_call: TRBJ1-6; clone_size: .; cdr3_length: 15; v_call: TRBV5-6
cdr3_nt: TGTGCCAGCAGCGCCGGAGTAACAAGCACCATATATTTT; cdr3_aa: CASSAGVTSTIYF; d_call: .; j_call: TRBJ1-3; clone_size: .; cdr3_length: 13; v_call: TRBV9
cdr3_nt: TGTGCCAGCAGCTTAGTGATTGGAGGCGAGCAGTACTTC; cdr3_aa: CASSLVIGGEQYF; d_call: .; j_call: TRBJ2-7; clone_size: .; cdr3_length: 13; v_call: TRBV11-2
cdr3_nt: TGCGCCAGCTCACAACAGGGACCGAATGAAAAACTGTTTTTT; cdr3_aa: CASSQQGPNEKLFF; d_call: .; j_call: TRBJ1-4; clone_size: .; cdr3_length: 14; v_call: TRBV5-1
cdr3_nt: TGTGCCACCAGTGATATTTATGGTGCAACTTTCAGGGGGAAGTATTTT; cdr3_aa: CATSDIYGATFRGKYF; d_call: TRBD1; j_call: TRBJ2-3; clone_size: .; cdr3_length: 16; v_call: TRBV24-1
cdr3_nt: TGTGCCAGCAGGCTAGCGGTCTACGAGCAGTACTTC; cdr3_aa: CASRLAVYEQYF; d_call: TRBD2; j_call: TRBJ2-7; clone_size: .; cdr3_length: 12; v_call: TRBV11-2
cdr3_nt: TGTGCCAGCAGAGTGACAGGGGGATCTGGGAATGAGCAGTTCTTC; cdr3_aa: CASRVTGGSGNEQFF; d_call: TRBD1; j_call: TRBJ2-1; clone_size: .; cdr3_length: 15; v_call: TRBV2
cdr3_nt: TGTGCCAGTATATCATTTCGGCGGGAGCACACTGAAGCTTTCTTT; cdr3_aa: CASISFRREHTEAFF; d_call: .; j_call: TRBJ1-1; clone_size: .; cdr3_length: 15; v_call: TRBV19
cdr3_nt: TGTGCCAGCAGTTCCACCCCCGGGACAGGGGGTAATTCACCCCTCCACTTT; cdr3_aa: CASSSTPGTGGNSPLHF; d_call: TRBD1; j_call: TRBJ1-6; clone_size: few; cdr3_length: 17; v_call: TRBV28
cdr3_nt: TGTGCCAGCAGCCAAGATGGTGGAGGGCCAGGGCCCAACTACGAGCAGTACTTC; cdr3_aa: CASSQDGGGPGPNYEQYF; d_call: .; j_call: TRBJ2-7; clone_size: .; cdr3_length: 18; v_call: TRBV14
cdr3_nt: TGTGCGACGGGACTAGTAAACACCGGGGAGCTGTTTTTT; cdr3_aa: CATGLVNTGELFF; d_call: TRBD2; j_call: TRBJ2-2; clone_size: .; cdr3_length: 13; v_call: TRBV12-3/TRBV12-4
cdr3_nt: TGTGCCAGCAGCAACGCCCAGGTTGGAGGCACCGGGGAGCTGTTTTTT; cdr3_aa: CASSNAQVGGTGELFF; d_call: .; j_call: TRBJ2-2; clone_size: .; cdr3_length: 16; v_call: TRBV9
cdr3_nt: TGCAGCGTAGCCTTTGGGACTAGCGGGATCGAGCAGTACTTC; cdr3_aa: CSVAFGTSGIEQYF; d_call: TRBD2; j_call: TRBJ2-7; clone_size: .; cdr3_length: 14; v_call: TRBV29-1
cdr3_nt: TGTGCCAGCAACCCATCAGGGGGAGAGACCCAGTACTTC; cdr3_aa: CASNPSGGETQYF; d_call: TRBD1; j_call: TRBJ2-5; clone_size: .; cdr3_length: 13; v_call: TRBV6-5
cdr3_nt: TGTGCCAGCAGCCTGGACACGATGGGTCCACCCCTCCACTTT; cdr3_aa: CASSLDTMGPPLHF; d_call: .; j_call: TRBJ1-6; clone_size: many; cdr3_length: 14; v_call: TRBV7-9
cdr3_nt: TGTGCCAGCAGTCAAATTACTAGCGGTAGCTCCTACGAGCAGTACTTC; cdr3_aa: CASSQITSGSSYEQYF; d_call: TRBD2; j_call: TRBJ2-7; clone_size: .; cdr3_length: 16; v_call: TRBV7-8
cdr3_nt: TGTGCCAGTAGTTACGGAGAGACCCAGTACTTC; cdr3_aa: CASSYGETQYF; d_call: .; j_call: TRBJ2-5; clone_size: .; cdr3_length: 11; v_call: TRBV19
cdr3_nt: TGCGCCAGCAGCTCCGGACTACCTACCGATGAAGCTTTCTTT; cdr3_aa: CASSSGLPTDEAFF; d_call: .; j_call: TRBJ1-1; clone_size: once; cdr3_length: 14; v_call: TRBV5-1